The next 30 T cell receptor beta chains were all read from a single sample in a study of T cell changes during pregnancy in multiple sclerosis. Sequencing used immunoSEQ multiplex PCR; TCRdb keeps in-frame clones, though not all of them. The top ten clones hold approximately 6.3% of a sample with nearly 20,000 clones, around 86% of them seen once. The source material was CD8+ T cells from peripheral blood mononuclear cells, sampled in the third trimester of pregnancy. These receptors came from a female donor in good health, enrolled as a control in a pregnancy study.

The chain links TRBV5-1 to TRBJ2-5, with 9 bases lining up with TRBD2. V trimming: 5 bases; J trimming: 4 bases; junction bases outside the gene matches: 9. Germline assignment: CDR1 SGHRS and CDR2 YFSETQ. CDR3 length: 15 residues. In DNA form, the CDR3 reads TGCGCCAGCAGTAGCGGGGGTTACCTAGGAGAGACCCAGTACTTC. Protein: CASSSGGYLGETQYF.

The chain combines TRBV4-3 with TRBJ2-7, with 7 bases matching TRBD1. Germline trimming cut 1 base from V and 0 bases from J; bases unmatched to any gene: 3. Germline CDR1 and CDR2: LGHNA and YSLEER. CDR3 length: 15 amino acids. The DNA of the CDR3 is TGCGCCAGCAGCCAAGGCCGGGACAGCTCCTACGAGCAGTACTTC. Protein sequence: CASSQGRDSSYEQYF.

The chain combines TRBV5-5 with TRBJ2-7; TRBD2 matches at 15 bases. With 3 bases clipped from V and 5 bases from J, the junction kept 6 bases outside the gene matches. The CDR3 has 16 amino acids. Germline V gives CDR1 SGHKS, CDR2 YYEKEE (reference sequence). The CDR3 is CASSSGTSGGPDEQYF. The CDR3, as DNA: TGTGCCAGCAGCTCCGGGACTAGCGGGGGGCCCGACGAGCAGTACTTC.

Written as DNA, the CDR3 is TGTGCCAGCAGTCAGGGAATCTCCTACGAGCAGTACTTC. This translates into CASSQGISYEQYF. The gene calls are TRBV27 and TRBJ2-7, with a weak D call TRBD1 (5 bases). From germline, CDR1 is MNHEY and CDR2 SMNVEV (reference sequence). The V end was cut by 5 bases, the J end by 0 bases, with 8 bases between. CDR3 size: 13 residues.

The rearrangement links TRBV4-2 to TRBJ2-3; tentative D call: TRBD2 (6 bases). The ends were cut back, 8 bases at V and 4 bases at J, with 16 bases in the middle. Germline loops: CDR1 LGHNA, CDR2 YNFKEQ. The CDR3 loop spans 14 amino acids. CDR3 loop: CASRGGAGADTQYF. The CDR3 region has the DNA TGTGCCAGCCGAGGCGGGGCCGGGGCAGATACGCAGTATTTT.

The genes are TRBV14 and TRBJ2-5, with D unresolved. Germline assignment: CDR1 SGHDN and CDR2 FVKESK. This CDR3 is built from 14 residues. Between the trimmed V and J ends, which lost 1 base and 0 bases, there was a span of 6 bases. The CDR3 DNA reads TGTGCCAGCAGCCAAGTCTCGTACCAAGAGACCCAGTACTTC. The encoded protein is CASSQVSYQETQYF.

This clone was detected only a few times. A single base separates this from a much larger clone, so it may be a read error. The genes are TRBV27 and TRBJ1-1; 10 bases align to TRBD1. J gave up 4 bases and V 8 bases, and 1 base lay outside the gene matches. The CDR3 runs 12 residues. Germline values: CDR1 MNHEY, CDR2 SMNVEV (reference sequence). The CDR3: CASWTGGTEAFF. The CDR3 DNA sequence: TGTGCCAGCTGGACAGGGGGCACTGAAGCTTTCTTT.

The CDR3 loop is CASSLGSPGQPRGDTEAFF. In DNA form, the CDR3 reads TGTGCCAGCAGCTTAGGCTCTCCGGGACAGCCGAGAGGGGACACTGAAGCTTTCTTT. The genes are TRBV11-2 and TRBJ1-1; TRBD1 matches 7 bases. Germline V lookup: CDR1 SGHAT, CDR2 FQNNGV. Losses at the gene ends were 1 base for V and 3 bases for J; bases not matched to a gene: 17. The CDR3 length is 19 residues.

A few counts support this clone. The V and J genes are TRBV7-9 and TRBJ1-5; D might be TRBD1 (5 bases). The CDR3 runs 14 residues. The V and J ends lost 4 bases and 5 bases respectively, with 12 bases between them. In germline, CDR1 is SEHNR, CDR2 FQNEAQ (reference sequence). CDR3 DNA sequence: TGTGCCAGCAGCTCCGGGGGACGGCATCAGCCCCAGCATTTT. This translates into CASSSGGRHQPQHF.

This chain uses TRBV27 with TRBJ1-4, with TRBD1 matching 7 bases. Germline CDR1 reads MNHEY; CDR2 reads SMNVEV (reference sequence). V dropped 3 bases and J dropped 6; count of bases not matched to a gene: 7. The CDR3 spans 15 residues. The CDR3 coding sequence is TGTGCCAGCAGTTTTATAGGGGGCGCTGATGAAAAACTGTTTTTT. Its protein product is CASSFIGGADEKLFF.

J is TRBJ1-6 and V is TRBV7-3; D is uncertain. Deletions cut 5 bases from V and 2 bases from J, with 13 bases between. The CDR3 has 16 amino acids. Germline CDR1 reads SGHTA; CDR2 reads FQGTGA. The CDR3 bases are TGTGCCAGCAGCCCCCGGGGAATCACCTATAATTCACCCCTCCACTTT. Its protein product is CASSPRGITYNSPLHF. Full variable domain (missing parts from reference TRBV7-3 and TRBJ1-6): GAGVSQTPSNKVTEKGKYVELRCDPISGHTALYWYRQSLGQGPEFLIYFQGTGAADDSGLPNDRFFAVRPEGSVSTLKIQRTERGDSAVYLCASSPRGITYNSPLHFGNGTRLTVT.

The chain employs TRBV2 and TRBJ2-1; D might be TRBD2 (7 bases). The germline V gene has CDR1 SNHLY and CDR2 FYNNEI. V lost 9 bases and J 6 bases, leaving 18 bases between the germline ends. The CDR3 covers 14 residues. CDR3 in amino acids: CASIGGAFPNEQFF. The CDR3 DNA follows: TGTGCCAGTATAGGGGGGGCGTTCCCCAATGAGCAGTTCTTC. The full variable domain, its missing parts supplied by reference TRBV2 and TRBJ2-1, is EPEVTQTPSHQVTQMGQEVILRCVPISNHLYFYWYRQILGQKVEFLVSFYNNEISEKSEIFDDQFSVERPDGSNFTLKIRSTKLEDSAMYFCASIGGAFPNEQFFGPGTRLTVL.

The rearrangement links TRBV2 to TRBJ1-3, with unresolved D. This CDR3 spans 13 amino acids. The V end lost 4 bases, the J end lost 0 bases, and 4 bases lay between the germline ends. Germline V lookup: CDR1 SNHLY, CDR2 FYNNEI. DNA of the CDR3: TGTGCCAGCAGTGGCGCCTCTGGAAACACCATATATTTT. Translating gives CASSGASGNTIYF. Combining the CDR3 with reference TRBV2 and TRBJ1-3 gives the whole variable domain EPEVTQTPSHQVTQMGQEVILRCVPISNHLYFYWYRQILGQKVEFLVSFYNNEISEKSEIFDDQFSVERPDGSNFTLKIRSTKLEDSAMYFCASSGASGNTIYFGEGSWLTVV.

This rearrangement joins TRBV7-9 to TRBJ2-3; tentative D call: TRBD2 (7 bases). CDR1 is SEHNR and CDR2 is FQNEAQ in the germline V gene (reference sequence). Trimming took 1 base from V and 4 from J, leaving 12 bases between them. CDR3 length: 15 residues. Here the CDR3 DNA reads TGTGCCAGCAGCTTAGAGGGGGGGTCCTCAGATACGCAGTATTTT. It specifies CASSLEGGSSDTQYF. The whole variable domain, filled in from reference TRBV7-9 and TRBJ2-3, reads DTGVSQNPRHKITKRGQNVTFRCDPISEHNRLYWYRQTLGQGPEFLTYFQNEAQLEKSRLLSDRFSAERPKGSFSTLEIQRTEQGDSAMYLCASSLEGGSSDTQYFGPGTRLTVL.

There are a few counts of this clone. The chain recombines TRBV4-1 with TRBJ1-1, with no clear D. Germline CDR1 is MGHRA and CDR2 is YSYEKL. Trimming took 4 bases from V and 1 from J, leaving 7 bases between them. The CDR3 extends over 13 amino acids. CDR3 sequence (DNA): TGCGCCAGCAGCCCCACAGCGAACACTGAAGCTTTCTTT. Translating gives CASSPTANTEAFF.

The chain couples TRBV30 to TRBJ1-1; D is uncertain. In germline, CDR1 is GTSNPN, CDR2 SVGIG (reference sequence). This CDR3 is built from 13 residues. Trimming cost V 2 bases and J 0 bases, with 7 bases left between them. The CDR3 DNA follows: TGTGCCTGGAGTAAAGCGGTGAACACTGAAGCTTTCTTT. It is translated as CAWSKAVNTEAFF. Based on the CDR3 plus reference TRBV30 and TRBJ1-1, the full variable domain is SQTIHQWPATLVQPVGSPLSLECTVEGTSNPNLYWYRQAAGRGLQLLFYSVGIGQISSEVPQNLSASRPQDRQFILSSKKLLLSDSGFYLCAWSKAVNTEAFFGQGTRLTVV.

DNA of the CDR3: TGTGCTAGTGGTTTCAGGGATGCCTACAATGAGCAGTTCTTC. Protein: CASGFRDAYNEQFF. The chain is built from TRBV12-5 and TRBJ2-1; TRBD1 is a possible D gene (5 bases). The CDR3 runs to 14 residues. The germline V gene has CDR1 LGHNT and CDR2 FRNRAP. V lost 3 bases, J lost 2 bases, and 8 bases lay in between. Full variable domain (remainder filled in from reference TRBV12-5 and TRBJ2-1): DARVTQTPRHKVTEMGQEVTMRCQPILGHNTVFWYRQTMMQGLELLAYFRNRAPLDDSGMPKDRFSAEMPDATLATLKIQPSEPRDSAVYFCASGFRDAYNEQFFGPGTRLTVL.

This clone appeared a few times. The gene calls are TRBV10-3 and TRBJ1-6; D is possibly TRBD1 (5 bases). The CDR3 covers 14 residues. V was pared by 5 bases and J by 5 bases, with 10 bases between. CDR1 and CDR2 from the germline V gene are ENHRY and SYGVKD. The CDR3 DNA reads as TGTGCCATCAGTACAGGAGGGAATAATTCACCCCTCCACTTT. This sequence encodes CAISTGGNNSPLHF.

The chain joins TRBV6-6 to TRBJ2-2; tentatively, D is TRBD2 (6 bases). Germline V CDR1 and CDR2: MNHNY, SVGAGI (reference sequence). The length of the CDR3 is 14 residues. Trimming removed 0 bases at V and 7 bases at J, with 9 bases between. This chain's CDR3 is CASSYSMGGGELFF. The CDR3 bases are TGTGCCAGCAGTTACTCGATGGGGGGCGGGGAGCTGTTTTTT.

J is TRBJ1-1 and V is TRBV13; D is ambiguous. Trimming left V 5 bases short and J 0 bases short, with 7 bases between. Looked up from germline, CDR1 is PRHDT and CDR2 is FYEKMQ (reference sequence). This CDR3 has 13 amino acids. The CDR3 sequence is CASSQEMNTEAFF. The CDR3, as DNA: TGTGCCAGCAGCCAAGAGATGAACACTGAAGCTTTCTTT.

The V and J genes are TRBV28 and TRBJ1-1; 7 bases are shared with TRBD1. V dropped 1 base and J dropped 7; count of bases not matched to a gene: 9. This CDR3 has 15 residues. Looked up from germline, CDR1 is MDHEN and CDR2 is SYDVKM. In DNA form, the CDR3 reads TGTGCCAGCAGTTTATCCCCGCCAGGGGGGTATGAAGCTTTCTTT. The encoded protein is CASSLSPPGGYEAFF.

The chain joins TRBV4-1 to TRBJ2-2; D is ambiguous. V was shortened by 3 bases and J by 8 bases, with 16 bases between the two germline ends. CDR3 length equals 15 residues. The germline CDR1 and CDR2 sequences are MGHRA and YSYEKL. The CDR3 is CASSHLVITRGELFF. CDR3 nucleotides: TGCGCCAGCAGCCATCTAGTTATTACCCGGGGGGAGCTGTTTTTT.

The rearrangement joins TRBV7-6 to TRBJ2-3; D may be TRBD2 (5 bases). This CDR3 contains 15 residues. Germline V gene sequence: CDR1 SGHVS, CDR2 FNYEAQ. Trimming removed 1 base from V and 1 base from J, with 9 bases in between. The DNA of the CDR3 is TGTGCCAGCAGCTTAGAAGAGGGTGGCACAGATACGCAGTATTTT. As protein: CASSLEEGGTDTQYF.

V usage is TRBV30 and J usage is TRBJ2-7; perhaps TRBD2 as D (6 bases). The CDR3 runs 19 residues. V lost 3 bases and J lost 1, with 28 bases in between. Germline CDR1 is GTSNPN and CDR2 is SVGIG (reference sequence). Here the CDR3 DNA reads TGTGCCTGGAGGACCCCTCACGCAGGGTCGGTCGGGGGATCCTACGAGCAGTACTTC. Its protein product is CAWRTPHAGSVGGSYEQYF.

The chain is built from TRBV29-1 and TRBJ1-1, with unresolved D. Trimming cost V 1 base and J 3 bases, with 15 bases left between them. The length of the CDR3 is 15 residues. Germline V gene lookup returns CDR1 SQVTM and CDR2 ANQGSEA. This CDR3 reads CSVEVRAGKDTEAFF. CDR3 in DNA: TGCAGCGTTGAAGTTCGTGCGGGGAAGGACACTGAAGCTTTCTTT.

The chain has TRBV10-3 and TRBJ2-3; D is uncertain. Germline V lookup: CDR1 ENHRY, CDR2 SYGVKD. This CDR3 has 17 amino acids. V was clipped by 0 bases and J by 0 bases, with 13 bases between them. The CDR3 DNA sequence: TGTGCCATCAGTGAGTCTACGCAGCGTACCAGCACAGATACGCAGTATTTT. It yields the protein CAISESTQRTSTDTQYF.

The chain combines TRBV29-1 with TRBJ1-2, with D unclear. Trimming shortened V by 5 bases and J by 1 base, and 8 bases separated the two germline ends. Germline V gene data show CDR1 as SQVTM and CDR2 as ANQGSEA. The CDR3 has 12 residues. This CDR3 reads CSVFPSNYGYTF. The CDR3, as DNA: TGCAGCGTTTTCCCCAGTAACTATGGCTACACCTTC.

This chain uses TRBV15 with TRBJ2-7, with D perhaps matching TRBD1 (5 bases). Trimming pared 0 bases from V and 2 bases from J, leaving 17 bases between. CDR1 and CDR2 from the germline V gene are LNHNV and YYDKDF (reference sequence). The CDR3 has 17 residues. The CDR3 is CATSRDLGRDATYEQYF. Written as DNA, the CDR3 is TGTGCCACCAGCAGAGATCTCGGCAGGGATGCCACCTACGAGCAGTACTTC.

In the case of this clone: A read error may account for a junction end that differs from germline. The chain recombines TRBV9 with TRBJ2-5; a weak D match, TRBD2 (5 bases). The CDR3 has 13 residues. Germline V gene sequence: CDR1 SGDLS, CDR2 YYNGEE. CDR3: CVSSPNDGKTQYF. The DNA for the CDR3 is TGTGTCAGCAGCCCCAACGACGGGAAGACCCAGTACTTC.

The chain joins TRBV4-3 to TRBJ2-3; 12 nucleotides agree with TRBD1. CDR1 LGHNA and CDR2 YSLEER come from the germline V gene. With V trimmed by 1 base and J by 6 bases, 8 bases remained unmatched. This CDR3 has 17 residues. The CDR3: CASSQVVPGQGADTQYF. The CDR3 coding sequence is TGCGCCAGCAGCCAAGTGGTACCGGGACAGGGGGCGGATACGCAGTATTTT.